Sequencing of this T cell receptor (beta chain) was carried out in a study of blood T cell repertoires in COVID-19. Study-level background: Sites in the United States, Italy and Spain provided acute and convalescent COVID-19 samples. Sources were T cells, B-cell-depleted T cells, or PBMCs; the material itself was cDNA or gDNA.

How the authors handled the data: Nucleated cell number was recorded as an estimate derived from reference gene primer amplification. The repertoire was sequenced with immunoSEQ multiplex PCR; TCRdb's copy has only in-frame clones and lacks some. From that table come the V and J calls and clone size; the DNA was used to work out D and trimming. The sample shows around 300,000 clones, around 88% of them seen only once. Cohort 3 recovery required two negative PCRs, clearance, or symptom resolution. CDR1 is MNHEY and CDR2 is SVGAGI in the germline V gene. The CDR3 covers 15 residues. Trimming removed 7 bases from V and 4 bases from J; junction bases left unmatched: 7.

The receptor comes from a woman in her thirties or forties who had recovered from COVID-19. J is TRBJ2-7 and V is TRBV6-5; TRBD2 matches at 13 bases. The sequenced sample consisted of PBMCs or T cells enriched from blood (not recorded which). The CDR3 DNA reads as TGTGCCAGCATCCTCACTAGCGGGAGGGGTTACGAGCAGTACTTC. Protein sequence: CASILTSGRGYEQYF.